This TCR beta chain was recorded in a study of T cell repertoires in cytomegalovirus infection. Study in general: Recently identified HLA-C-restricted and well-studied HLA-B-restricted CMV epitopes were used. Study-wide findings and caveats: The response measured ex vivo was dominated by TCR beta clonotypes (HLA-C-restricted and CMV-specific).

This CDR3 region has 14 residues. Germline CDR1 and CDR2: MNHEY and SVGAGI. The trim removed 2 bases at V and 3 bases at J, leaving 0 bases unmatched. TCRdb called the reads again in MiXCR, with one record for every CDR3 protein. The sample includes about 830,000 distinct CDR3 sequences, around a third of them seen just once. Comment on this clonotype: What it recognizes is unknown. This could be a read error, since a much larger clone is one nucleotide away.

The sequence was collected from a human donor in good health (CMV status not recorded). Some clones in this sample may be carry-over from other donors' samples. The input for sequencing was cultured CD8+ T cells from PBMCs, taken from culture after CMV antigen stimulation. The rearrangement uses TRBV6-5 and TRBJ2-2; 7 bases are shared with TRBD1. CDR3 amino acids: CASSYTGDTGELFF. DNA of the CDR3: TGTGCCAGCAGTTACACAGGGGACACCGGGGAGCTGTTTTTT.